This T cell receptor beta chain stems from a study of T cells of healthy individuals. TCRdb re-called the 5' RACE reads through MiXCR, storing one row per CDR3 protein. The sample includes around 90,000 distinct CDR3 sequences, approximately 5.4% of them seen just once. This clonotype was seen only a few times. This CDR3 is built from 15 residues. Trimming at V came to 11 bases and at J to 2 bases, leaving 13 bases not matched to a gene. Looked up from germline, CDR1 is ENHRY and CDR2 is SYGVKD. The clonotype originates from a female donor in good health. The chain recombines TRBV10-3 with TRBJ2-5; TRBD1 matches 8 bases. The CDR3 nucleotides are TGTGCCTCCGGACAGGGATCAGGTCAACAAGAGACCCAGTACTTC. Translated, it gives CASGQGSGQQETQYF.